This TCR beta chain was captured in a study of long-term antiretroviral therapy in people with HIV. Study results and limitations: Relative to transplant donor controls, diversity remained lower despite increasing after ART.

This clone was seen only a few times. The antigen is undetermined. Every donor had one or more pre-ART and two or more post-ART PBMC samples. Every one of the participants with HIV received treatment in the United States. Runs used v3.0 of the immunoSEQ assay and were done at survey level. Sequencing was designed to cover roughly 40,000-50,000 T-cell genomes in each sample. The table came from immunoSEQ multiplex PCR; TCRdb's copy has only in-frame clones and leaves some out. This table holds 25,000 to 30,000 clones, around 80% found once. In germline, CDR1 is SGHDT, CDR2 YYEEEE. This CDR3 is 11 amino acids long. Trimming left V 4 bases short and J 4 bases short, with 5 bases between.

The sequence was collected from a man aged 18 to 29 with HIV. The J gene is TRBJ1-1, the V gene TRBV5-6; D remains unclear. This specimen was unsorted PBMCs, taken 1.5 years before starting antiretroviral therapy. CDR3 DNA: TGTGCCAGCAGCGCCGCCACTGAAGCTTTCTTT. As protein: CASSAATEAFF.